A single sample is the source of the 16 T cell receptor beta chains below, sequenced in a study of T cells in Graves' hyperthyroidism and ophthalmopathy. RNA transcripts served as the template for amplifying TCR beta CDR3 regions. Using the HTBI primer set, a first-round RT-PCR was run on the TCR CDR3. Via MiXCR, TCRdb re-called the multiplex PCR reads, giving one row per CDR3 protein. The data hold about 600,000 distinct CDR3 sequences, with around 13% observed a single time. Material for sequencing was blood. The source of these receptors is a woman in her fifties or sixties with Graves' ophthalmopathy.

At least ten counts were recorded for this clonotype. The J gene is TRBJ2-5, the V gene TRBV7-9; possibly TRBD1 for D (5 bases). Germline V gene sequence: CDR1 SEHNR, CDR2 FQNEAQ (reference sequence). The CDR3 length is 14 residues. The V and J ends lost 5 bases and 2 bases respectively, with 12 bases between them. CDR3 region: CASSLRVGQETQYF. CDR3 nucleotides: TGTGCCAGCAGCCTCAGGGTAGGGCAAGAGACCCAGTACTTC.

The rearrangement uses TRBV15 and TRBJ2-1, with 9 bases aligning to TRBD1. Germline loops: CDR1 LNHNV, CDR2 YYDKDF (reference sequence). CDR3 size: 17 residues. With 0 bases clipped from V and 3 bases from J, the junction kept 6 bases outside the gene matches. CDR3 nucleotide sequence: TGTGCCACCAGCAGAGATACGGGACAGGGCTTCTACAATGAGCAGTTCTTC. It specifies CATSRDTGQGFYNEQFF. Together with reference TRBV15 and TRBJ2-1, the CDR3 gives the full variable domain: DAMVIQNPRYQVTQFGKPVTLSCSQTLNHNVMYWYQQKSSQAPKLLFHYYDKDFNNEADTPDNFQSRRPNTSFCFLDIRSPGLGDTAMYLCATSRDTGQGFYNEQFFGPGTRLTVL.

Here the CDR3 DNA reads TGTGCCAGCAGTTACTCACGGACAGGAGGTAGCCAGCCCCAGCATTTT. It is translated as CASSYSRTGGSQPQHF. The rearrangement joins TRBV6-5 to TRBJ1-5; 7 bases line up with TRBD1. V trimming: 0 bases; J trimming: 7 bases; junction bases outside the gene matches: 9. This CDR3 spans 16 amino acids. The germline V gene has CDR1 MNHEY and CDR2 SVGAGI.

This clonotype was counted ten times or more. V is TRBV7-2 and J is TRBJ1-2; D remains unclear. The length of the CDR3 is 14 residues. V was shortened by 2 bases and J by 8 bases, with 15 bases between the two germline ends. Per the germline V gene, CDR1 is SGHTA and CDR2 is FQGNSA. The CDR3 here is CASSLHTGERGYTF. In nucleotides, the CDR3 is TGTGCCAGCAGCTTACATACTGGGGAACGAGGCTACACCTTC.

This clonotype occurred a few times. CDR3 in DNA: TGTGCCAGCAGCCAAGATATCAGCTCCTACAATGAGCAGTTCTTC. Translated: CASSQDISSYNEQFF. The chain couples TRBV14 to TRBJ2-1; D is unresolved. CDR3 length: 15 amino acids. The ends were cut back, 0 bases at V and 0 bases at J, with 6 bases in the middle. Looked up from germline, CDR1 is SGHDN and CDR2 is FVKESK.

The rearrangement uses TRBV28 and TRBJ2-2, with 9 positions matching TRBD2. Unmatched junction bases numbered 11, after V lost 4 bases and J lost 5 bases. The CDR3 covers 17 residues. Per the germline V gene, CDR1 is MDHEN and CDR2 is SYDVKM. CDR3 coding DNA: TGTGCCAGCAGTTCTCCGTCAGCGGGAGGACTAACCGGGGAGCTGTTTTTT. This encodes CASSSPSAGGLTGELFF.

V and J are TRBV19 and TRBJ2-7, with 7 bases fitting TRBD1. The length of the CDR3 is 15 residues. Germline V gives CDR1 LNHDA, CDR2 SQIVND (reference sequence). V lost 3 bases to trimming and J lost 2 bases; unmatched junction nucleotides: 7. CDR3 residues: CASSISRTGPYEQYF. In nucleotides, the CDR3 is TGTGCCAGTAGTATCTCTCGGACAGGTCCCTACGAGCAGTACTTC.

This clonotype was observed at least ten times. The CDR3 region is CASSLTGTPSTDTQYF. The CDR3 DNA sequence: TGTGCCAGCAGTTTGACCGGGACGCCCAGCACAGATACGCAGTATTTT. The chain couples TRBV28 to TRBJ2-3, with D perhaps assigned TRBD1 or TRBD2 (5 bases each). CDR1 MDHEN and CDR2 SYDVKM come from the germline V gene. CDR3 length equals 16 residues. V shed 3 bases and J shed 0 bases, with 13 bases lying between them.

The sample holds a few counts of this clonotype. The gene calls are TRBV19 and TRBJ2-7; TRBD1 is a possible D gene (6 bases). Germline V gene sequence: CDR1 LNHDA, CDR2 SQIVND (reference sequence). V dropped 1 base and J dropped 3 bases, with 13 bases sitting between them. CDR3 length: 15 amino acids. The CDR3 bases are TGTGCCAGTAGTATAGGGGGGACATCTTACTACGAGCAGTACTTC. It codes for CASSIGGTSYYEQYF.

The sample holds a few counts of this clonotype. The rearrangement uses TRBV5-6 and TRBJ2-7; D is possibly TRBD1 (5 bases). Germline lookup yields CDR1 SGHDT and CDR2 YYEEEE. V was pared by 5 bases and J by 3 bases, with 24 bases between. CDR3 length: 17 residues. Here the CDR3 reads CASRQKTDRRFSYEQYF. DNA for the CDR3: TGTGCCAGCAGACAAAAGACCGACAGACGGTTCAGCTACGAGCAGTACTTC.

The V and J genes are TRBV7-3 and TRBJ2-1; TRBD2 matches at 10 bases. Germline V CDR1 and CDR2: SGHTA, FQGTGA. V trimming: 5 bases; J trimming: 9 bases; junction bases outside the gene matches: 13. CDR3 length: 16 residues. This chain's CDR3 is CASSIIAGGPGGEQFF. The CDR3 DNA reads as TGTGCCAGCAGCATTATAGCGGGAGGCCCCGGCGGTGAGCAGTTCTTC. Supplemented by reference TRBV7-3 and TRBJ2-1, the full variable domain reads GAGVSQTPSNKVTEKGKYVELRCDPISGHTALYWYRQSLGQGPEFLIYFQGTGAADDSGLPNDRFFAVRPEGSVSTLKIQRTERGDSAVYLCASSIIAGGPGGEQFFGPGTRLTVL.

The rearrangement joins TRBV6-1 to TRBJ2-3; TRBD2 aligns across 7 bases. J lost 0 bases, V lost 6 bases, and 6 bases had no gene match. CDR1 is MNHNS, CDR2 SASEGT, per germline. The CDR3 has 15 amino acids. CDR3 region: CASRPSGTSTDTQYF. The DNA for the CDR3 is TGTGCCAGCAGACCAAGCGGGACTAGCACAGATACGCAGTATTTT.

Regarding this clonotype: The junction and the germline gene differ at one end; a read error may be behind it. V and J are TRBV7-7 and TRBJ2-3; TRBD2 matches at 10 bases. CDR1 is SSHAT, CDR2 FNYEAQ, per germline (reference sequence). This CDR3 has 17 residues. The CDR3 here is CASSLEAGGPGTDTQYF. CDR3 in DNA: TGTGCTAGCAGCTTAGAAGCGGGAGGGCCCGGCACAGATACGCAGTATTTT. Using reference TRBV7-7 and TRBJ2-3 for the parts outside the CDR3, the full variable domain is GAGVSQSPRYKVTKRGQDVTLRCDPISSHATLYWYQQALGQGPEFLTYFNYEAQPDKSGLPSDRFSAERPEGSISTLTIQRTEQRDSAMYRCASSLEAGGPGTDTQYFGPGTRLTVL.

At least ten counts were recorded for this clonotype. The chain carries TRBV20-1 and TRBJ1-1; D is ambiguous. The CDR3 is made up of 15 amino acids. Trimming cost V 6 bases and J 2 bases, with 19 bases left between them. Germline CDR1 is DFQATT and CDR2 is SNEGSKA (reference sequence). The CDR3 here is CSALSPATVNTEAFF. Written as DNA, the CDR3 is TGCAGTGCCCTGTCTCCTGCCACTGTCAACACTGAAGCTTTCTTT.

V usage is TRBV29-1 and J usage is TRBJ1-2; 7 nucleotides align to TRBD1. CDR1 and CDR2 from the germline V gene are SQVTM and ANQGSEA. This CDR3 spans 12 amino acids. Trimming took 7 bases from V and 1 from J; bases not matched to a gene: 3. Here the CDR3 reads CSANRGNYGYTF. The CDR3 bases are TGCAGCGCCAACAGGGGTAACTATGGCTACACCTTC.

J is TRBJ2-7 and V is TRBV18; 14 bases line up with TRBD2. Per the germline V gene, CDR1 is KGHSH and CDR2 is LQKENI. V shed 4 bases, J shed 5 bases, and the junction held 7 bases outside the gene matches. The CDR3 length is 16 residues. DNA for the CDR3: TGTGCCAGCTCACTCGGGACTAGCGGGAGATCGCACGAGCAGTACTTC. This codes for CASSLGTSGRSHEQYF.